This TCR beta chain was identified in a study of T cell changes during pregnancy in multiple sclerosis. This CDR3 comprises 17 residues. Germline CDR1 MGHRA, CDR2 YSYEKL. V was clipped by 1 base and J by 5 bases; unmatched bases: 12. Repertoires were generated with immunoSEQ multiplex PCR, while TCRdb's copy carries only in-frame clones and drops some. The data hold under 95,000 clones, with 75% to 95% observed a single time. The chain has TRBV4-1 and TRBJ1-2, with 8 bases fitting TRBD1. This TCR was sampled from a female donor in good health, enrolled as a control in a pregnancy study. The specimen was peripheral blood, collected after pregnancy. In DNA form, the CDR3 reads TGCGCCAGCAGCCAAGCGAGCGGACAGGGAGGAAGGTATGGCTACACCTTC. Amino acids: CASSQASGQGGRYGYTF.